This paragraph reports one T cell receptor beta chain. The sample comes from a study of beta chain features in type 1 diabetes. The study reverse transcribed the entire isolated RNA, so it sequenced expressed TCRB transcripts. TCRdb's table, derived via immunoSEQ multiplex PCR, lists solely in-frame clones and lacks some. The table has just over 600,000 clones, less than 20% seen once. Germline loops: CDR1 LGHNA, CDR2 YSLEER. This CDR3 comprises 13 residues. The V and J ends lost 4 bases and 1 base respectively, with 7 bases between them. Sequencing was performed on naive CD4+ T cells from blood. The V call is TRBV4-3, the J call TRBJ1-1; maybe TRBD1 (5 bases). This TCR was sampled from a man between 18 and 35 years old in good health. The CDR3 DNA sequence: TGCGCCAGCAGCCGGGGGTCGAACACTGAAGCTTTCTTT. Protein product: CASSRGSNTEAFF.